The 20 T cell receptor beta chains presented below share a single source sample, sequenced in a study of response to subunit inactivated influenza vaccine (dated by TCRdb to the late 2010s). Library generation was performed with RT-PCR. The sample was run on an Illumina HiSeq 2500. TCRdb applied fastp at Q25 and MiXCR to the public reads, then kept only in-frame beta chains. Every distinct CDR3 protein forms one entry, paired with its most common genes and DNA. This sample gives just over 300,000 distinct CDR3 sequences in total; about 20% of them show up just once. Of the sample, under 13% falls within the top ten clones. Source: PBMCs from blood, taken less than 22 months after vaccination. Source of these receptors: a man aged 50 to 69 who received an inactivated influenza vaccine. Donor details come from another sample of the same person, matched by shared clones.

This clonotype was seen only a few times. V and J are TRBV7-2 and TRBJ2-5, with D tentatively TRBD1 or TRBD2 (5 bases each). Germline V gene sequence: CDR1 SGHTA, CDR2 FQGNSA. Deletions cut 0 bases from V and 0 bases from J, with 17 bases between. CDR3 length: 18 residues. The CDR3 loop is CASSLALRGTRYQETQYF. The DNA for the CDR3 is TGTGCCAGCAGCTTAGCGCTAAGAGGGACCAGGTACCAAGAGACCCAGTACTTC.

V gene TRBV3-1 combines with J gene TRBJ2-5; the D gene is possibly TRBD1 (6 bases). Germline V lookup: CDR1 LGHDT, CDR2 YNNKEL (reference sequence). Trimming stripped 3 bases from V and 3 bases from J, with 11 bases between. This CDR3 has 14 residues. CDR3 protein: CASSQAGVKETQYF. For the CDR3, the DNA is TGTGCCAGCAGCCAGGCAGGGGTAAAAGAGACCCAGTACTTC.

This clonotype came up a few times. This rearrangement joins TRBV29-1 to TRBJ1-1; no reliable D call. This CDR3 has 13 residues. Germline lookup yields CDR1 SQVTM and CDR2 ANQGSEA. Trimming removed 7 bases at V and 1 base at J, with 13 bases between. DNA for the CDR3: TGCAGCGGGGAAGCTGACACGAACACTGAAGCTTTCTTT. Encoded protein: CSGEADTNTEAFF.

CDR3 sequence: CASSGQTYNEQFF. In nucleotides, the CDR3 is TGTGCCAGCAGTGGGCAGACTTACAATGAGCAGTTCTTC. The gene calls are TRBV2 and TRBJ2-1; no clear D gene. CDR1 and CDR2 from the germline V gene are SNHLY and FYNNEI. Trimming cost V 4 bases and J 4 bases, with 8 bases left between them. The CDR3 length is 13 residues.

This clonotype has at least ten counts. The chain links TRBV28 to TRBJ2-5; D call uncertain. This CDR3 contains 13 residues. The germline gives CDR1 MDHEN, CDR2 SYDVKM. The V end was cut by 8 bases, the J end by 0 bases, with 10 bases between. The CDR3: CASAPEYQETQYF. The CDR3 nucleotides read TGTGCCAGCGCCCCAGAGTACCAAGAGACCCAGTACTTC.

The chain recombines TRBV12-3 or TRBV12-4 with TRBJ1-4; D gene uncertain. The CDR3 length is 13 residues. V shed 2 bases and J shed 8 bases, with 9 bases lying between them. CDR3 region: CASSLPPGEKLFF. The CDR3 DNA follows: TGTGCCAGCAGTTTACCTCCTGGGGAAAAACTGTTTTTT.

This chain joins TRBV16 and TRBJ1-1; no firm D call. V shed 2 bases and J shed 3 bases, with 4 bases lying between them. Germline V gene sequence: CDR1 KGHSY, CDR2 FQNENV. The CDR3 extends over 12 amino acids. The CDR3 DNA reads as TGTGCCAGCAGCCAACAGGACACTGAAGCTTTCTTT. It codes for CASSQQDTEAFF.

The chain joins TRBV6-1 to TRBJ2-2; either TRBD1 or TRBD2 may fit D (5 bases each). There are 15 residues in the CDR3. The germline CDR1 and CDR2 sequences are MNHNS and SASEGT. Trimming pared 6 bases from V and 5 bases from J, leaving 16 bases between. The chain's CDR3 is CASSPMGDGTGELFF. The CDR3 DNA sequence: TGTGCCAGCAGCCCGATGGGGGATGGGACCGGGGAGCTGTTTTTT.

This clonotype occurred many times. The gene calls are TRBV4-3 and TRBJ2-3, with D perhaps matching TRBD2 (5 bases). Trimming took 0 bases from V and 3 from J, leaving 7 bases between them. CDR3 size: 14 residues. Germline V gene sequence: CDR1 LGHNA, CDR2 YSLEER. The CDR3 reads CASSQDRRTDTQYF. In DNA form, the CDR3 reads TGCGCCAGCAGCCAAGATCGGAGGACAGATACGCAGTATTTT.

This rearrangement joins TRBV6-5 to TRBJ2-5, with D perhaps TRBD1 (6 bases). CDR3 size: 14 residues. Trimming pared 2 bases from V and 1 base from J, leaving 8 bases between. CDR1 MNHEY and CDR2 SVGAGI come from the germline V gene. In DNA, the CDR3 is TGTGCCAGCAGTTACGGGGGCCTCCAAGAGACCCAGTACTTC. Its translation is CASSYGGLQETQYF.

The CDR3 DNA is TGTGCCAGCAGTGCCCGGGACAGGTCCTACGAGCAGTACTTC. Translated, it gives CASSARDRSYEQYF. The chain links TRBV27 to TRBJ2-7; 8 nucleotides agree with TRBD1. With 5 bases clipped from V and 1 base from J, the junction kept 4 bases outside the gene matches. Germline V gene sequence: CDR1 MNHEY, CDR2 SMNVEV (reference sequence). This CDR3 region has 14 residues.

This rearrangement joins TRBV27 to TRBJ1-1, with D possibly matching TRBD1 (5 bases). Germline CDR1 reads MNHEY; CDR2 reads SMNVEV (reference sequence). Trimming stripped 5 bases from V and 2 bases from J, with 12 bases between. This CDR3 contains 14 residues. DNA of the CDR3: TGTGCCAGCAGTCGAGGGGCAGCAAACACTGAAGCTTTCTTT. Encoded protein: CASSRGAANTEAFF.

This clonotype appeared a few times. The chain links TRBV7-2 to TRBJ2-7, with 7 bases matching TRBD1. Germline CDR1 and CDR2: SGHTA and FQGNSA. V was clipped by 7 bases and J by 0 bases; unmatched bases: 6. The CDR3 has 14 residues. The CDR3, as DNA: TGTGCCAGCAAAAAGGACAGGCTCTCCTACGAGCAGTACTTC. Residues: CASKKDRLSYEQYF.

A few counts support this clonotype. This chain links TRBV4-2 with TRBJ1-2, with D uncertain. Germline CDR1 is LGHNA and CDR2 is YNFKEQ. This CDR3 spans 12 amino acids. The V gene lost 0 bases and the J gene lost 3 bases, with 2 bases spanning the gap. The CDR3 is CASSQEHYGYTF. CDR3 DNA sequence: TGTGCCAGCAGCCAAGAACACTATGGCTACACCTTC.

This clonotype has a count of ten or more. The rearrangement uses TRBV20-1 and TRBJ1-2; D is unresolved. V lost 3 bases and J lost 6, with 8 bases in between. CDR1 is DFQATT, CDR2 SNEGSKA, per germline (reference sequence). This CDR3 has 11 residues. CDR3 loop: CSASRTNGYTF. The DNA of the CDR3 is TGCAGTGCTAGTCGGACGAATGGCTACACCTTC.

This clonotype was observed once. V and J are TRBV29-1 and TRBJ2-1; 9 nucleotides line up with TRBD2. The CDR3 loop spans 17 amino acids. With V trimmed by 3 bases and J by 0 bases, 9 bases remained unmatched. Germline V gene lookup returns CDR1 SQVTM and CDR2 ANQGSEA. CDR3 protein: CSVDGPSGASSYNEQFF. In DNA, the CDR3 is TGCAGCGTTGACGGACCTAGCGGGGCCAGCTCCTACAATGAGCAGTTCTTC.

The chain links TRBV23-1 to TRBJ2-7; D call uncertain. TRBV23-1 is placed among ORFs of uncertain function. The CDR3 contains 15 residues. V shed 2 bases and J shed 0 bases, with 11 bases lying between them. DNA for the CDR3: TGCGCCAGCAGTCAACAGACTCTGAGCTCCTACGAGCAGTACTTC. This gives the protein CASSQQTLSSYEQYF.

This clonotype occurred a few times. The chain carries TRBV12-3 or TRBV12-4 and TRBJ1-1; D ambiguous. This CDR3 comprises 11 residues. Trimming stripped 2 bases from V and 6 bases from J, with 4 bases between. CDR3 nucleotide sequence: TGTGCCAGCAGTTTACAGGCTGAAGCTTTCTTT. Translating gives CASSLQAEAFF.

This clonotype was recorded a few times. V and J are TRBV9 and TRBJ2-7, with unresolved D. Trimming took 0 bases from V and 2 from J, leaving 9 bases between them. Germline V CDR1 and CDR2: SGDLS, YYNGEE. CDR3 length: 14 amino acids. CDR3 nucleotides: TGTGCCAGCAGCGTAGGTAGCTCCGCCTACGAGCAGTACTTC. It specifies CASSVGSSAYEQYF. Using reference TRBV9 and TRBJ2-7 for the parts outside the CDR3, the full variable domain is DSGVTQTPKHLITATGQRVTLRCSPRSGDLSVYWYQQSLDQGLQFLIQYYNGEERAKGNILERFSAQQFPDLHSELNLSSLELGDSALYFCASSVGSSAYEQYFGPGTRLTVT.

The chain uses TRBV18 and TRBJ1-2, with D unclear. The V end was cut by 2 bases, the J end by 2 bases, with 12 bases between. Germline CDR1 and CDR2: KGHSH and LQKENI. The CDR3 is 15 amino acids. The CDR3 region is CASSPGTLGNYGYTF. In nucleotides, the CDR3 is TGTGCCAGCTCACCAGGTACCCTGGGCAACTATGGCTACACCTTC.